This TCR beta chain was recovered during a study of control samples from healthy donors and cancer patients. The repertoire was sequenced with immunoSEQ multiplex PCR; TCRdb's copy has only in-frame clones and lacks some. The sample holds roughly 40,000 clones, over 80% seen once. The sample comprised blood. This receptor was obtained from a man between 60 and 75 years old in good health.

The CDR3 DNA follows: TGTGCCAGCAGCTTTGATAGGACTGAAGCTTTCTTT. Protein: CASSFDRTEAFF. This chain links TRBV5-4 with TRBJ1-1; D ambiguous. The CDR3 consists of 12 residues. The germline V gene has CDR1 SGHNT and CDR2 YYREEE (reference sequence). The ends were cut back, 2 bases at V and 5 bases at J, with 7 bases in the middle.